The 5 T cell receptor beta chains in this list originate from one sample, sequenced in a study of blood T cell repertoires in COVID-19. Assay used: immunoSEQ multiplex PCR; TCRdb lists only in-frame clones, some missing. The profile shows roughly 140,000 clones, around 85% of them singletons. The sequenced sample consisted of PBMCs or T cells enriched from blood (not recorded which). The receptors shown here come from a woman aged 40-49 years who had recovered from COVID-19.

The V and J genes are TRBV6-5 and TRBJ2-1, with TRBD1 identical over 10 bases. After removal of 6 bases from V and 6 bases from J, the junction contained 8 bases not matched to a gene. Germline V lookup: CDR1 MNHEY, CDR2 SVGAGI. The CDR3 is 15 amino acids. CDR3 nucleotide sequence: TGTGCCAGCAGGGACCCCCGGGACAGGGGCAATGAGCAGTTCTTC. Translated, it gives CASRDPRDRGNEQFF.

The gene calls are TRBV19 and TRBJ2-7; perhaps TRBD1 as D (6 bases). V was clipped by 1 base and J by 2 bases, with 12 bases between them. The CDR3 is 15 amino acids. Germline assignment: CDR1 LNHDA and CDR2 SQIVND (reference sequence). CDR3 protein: CASSIGFEGAYEQYF. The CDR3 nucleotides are TGTGCCAGTAGTATAGGCTTTGAGGGGGCCTACGAGCAGTACTTC.

CDR3 region: CASSLRPGTSNYGYTF. CDR3 coding DNA: TGTGCCAGCAGCTTAAGGCCGGGCACTAGTAACTATGGCTACACCTTC. The chain employs TRBV7-9 and TRBJ1-2; the D is unclear. Per the germline V gene, CDR1 is SEHNR and CDR2 is FQNEAQ (reference sequence). V was pared by 2 bases and J by 1 base, with 14 bases between. The CDR3 is made up of 16 amino acids.

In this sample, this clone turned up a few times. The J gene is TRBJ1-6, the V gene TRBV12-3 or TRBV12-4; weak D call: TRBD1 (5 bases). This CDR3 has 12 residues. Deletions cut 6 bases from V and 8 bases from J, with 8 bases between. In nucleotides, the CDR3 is TGTGCCAGCAGGTCGGGGGATTCACCCCTCCACTTT. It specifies CASRSGDSPLHF.

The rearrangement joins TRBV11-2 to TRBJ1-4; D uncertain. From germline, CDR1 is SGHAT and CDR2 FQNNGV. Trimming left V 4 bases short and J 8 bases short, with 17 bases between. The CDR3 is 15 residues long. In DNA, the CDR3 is TGTGCCAGCAGCTCTCCAAGGGAGGGCGGGGAAAAACTGTTTTTT. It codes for CASSSPREGGEKLFF.